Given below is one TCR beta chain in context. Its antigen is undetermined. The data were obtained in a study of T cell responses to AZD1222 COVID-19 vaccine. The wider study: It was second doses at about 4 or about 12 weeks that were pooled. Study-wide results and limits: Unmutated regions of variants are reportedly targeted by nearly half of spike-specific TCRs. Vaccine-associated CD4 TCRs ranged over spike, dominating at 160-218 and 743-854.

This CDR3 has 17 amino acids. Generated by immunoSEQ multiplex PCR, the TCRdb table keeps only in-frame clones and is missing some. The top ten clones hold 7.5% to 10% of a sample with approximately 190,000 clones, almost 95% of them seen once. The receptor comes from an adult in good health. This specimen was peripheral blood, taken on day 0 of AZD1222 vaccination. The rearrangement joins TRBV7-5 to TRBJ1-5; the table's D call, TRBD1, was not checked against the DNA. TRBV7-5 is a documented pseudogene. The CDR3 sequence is CARSLILRGRLDQPQHF. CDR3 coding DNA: TGTGCCAGAAGCTTAATCCTCAGGGGGCGCTTGGATCAGCCCCAGCATTTT.